The clone carrying this T cell receptor (beta chain) was found many times. The antigen is undetermined. For a library built for alpha chains, this beta chain is a stray read; little rests on its size. Every TCR cDNA molecule bore a unique molecular identifier. From the 5' RACE reads, TCRdb called clonotypes with MiXCR, one entry per CDR3 protein. The data hold over 10,000 distinct CDR3 sequences, with 4.5% to 7% observed a single time. In germline, CDR1 is DFQATT, CDR2 SNEGSKA (reference sequence). The CDR3 spans 13 residues. V was cut by 3 bases and J by 8 bases, with 11 bases left in between. Time point reported: sample taken at primary tumor resection. These data originate in a study of spatial heterogeneity in lung cancer. Study findings and constraints: Counts that tracked tumor mutation counts were those of expanded intratumoral alpha and beta TCRs.

The input for sequencing was lung tumor tissue, taken at surgery. The TCR originated in a female donor with early-stage non-small cell lung cancer. The chain recombines TRBV20-1 with TRBJ1-6; tentatively, D is TRBD1 (6 bases). In DNA, the CDR3 is TGCAGTGCTAGTGTGGACAGAGATTCACCCCTCCACTTT. Translation: CSASVDRDSPLHF.